This T cell receptor beta chain was captured in a study of blood T cells in healthy people across ages. Study results and caveats: In these data, TCR beta diversity tracked strongly with naive T cell percentage.

Next came a second PCR, run for about 7 to 12 cycles, which used a sample-barcoded 5' primer along with a J-beta primer mix. TCRdb re-called the 5' RACE reads through MiXCR, storing one row per CDR3 protein. The sample carries 1.5 million to 2 million distinct CDR3 sequences, around 50% recorded once. CDR3 length: 14 residues. CDR1 and CDR2 (germline): SGHRS, YFSETQ. Losses at the gene ends were 4 bases for V and 7 bases for J; bases not matched to a gene: 9. This clonotype turned up a few times. What it binds is not known. This rearrangement joins TRBV5-1 to TRBJ2-7; 9 bases align to TRBD1. This sequence originates from a woman in her 40s in good health. The specimen was blood. The CDR3 loop is CASSPGQGLSEQYF. The CDR3 DNA sequence: TGCGCCAGCAGCCCGGGACAGGGTCTCTCGGAGCAGTACTTC.